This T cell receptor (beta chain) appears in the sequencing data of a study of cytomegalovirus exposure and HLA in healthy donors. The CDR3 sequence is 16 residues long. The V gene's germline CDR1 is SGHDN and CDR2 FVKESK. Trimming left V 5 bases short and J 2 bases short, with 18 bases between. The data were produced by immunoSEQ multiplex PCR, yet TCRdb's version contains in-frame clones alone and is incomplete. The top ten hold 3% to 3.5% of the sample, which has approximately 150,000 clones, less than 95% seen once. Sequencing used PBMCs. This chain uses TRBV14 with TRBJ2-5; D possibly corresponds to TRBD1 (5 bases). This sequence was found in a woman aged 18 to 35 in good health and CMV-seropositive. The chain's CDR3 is CASSATTTDQQETQYF. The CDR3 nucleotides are TGTGCCAGCAGCGCCACGACGACAGACCAACAAGAGACCCAGTACTTC.